This T cell receptor (beta chain) is from a study of cytomegalovirus exposure and HLA in healthy donors. Study-wide results and caveats: In vitro, three CMV-associated chains proved specific for CMV antigens.

This CDR3 comprises 11 residues. Germline CDR1 reads SGHTA; CDR2 reads FQGNSA. Trimming removed 5 bases at V and 4 bases at J, with 3 bases between. PCR amplification relied on 60 Vbeta primers (plus 13 Jbeta primers). Libraries were prepared by immunoSEQ multiplex PCR; TCRdb keeps only in-frame clonotypes and omits some of them. The sample lists over 85,000 clones, around three quarters occurring once. For this clone: Antigen specificity is unknown.

The source is a woman aged 25 to 39 in good health and CMV-seronegative. V usage is TRBV7-2 and J usage is TRBJ2-1; the D is unclear. The sequenced sample consisted of PBMCs. CDR3 coding DNA: TGTGCCAGCAGCCCATACAATGAGCAGTTCTTC. Translated, it gives CASSPYNEQFF.